The 20 T cell receptor beta chains presented below share a single source sample, sequenced in a study of CD8 T cells in ankylosing spondylitis. A single record per CDR3 protein comes from TCRdb applying MiXCR to the 5' RACE reads. The repertoire holds hundreds of thousands of distinct CDR3 sequences, with roughly 32% as singletons. The specimen sequenced was blood, either unsorted or a sorted T cell fraction (not recorded which). These receptor sequences come from a male donor with ankylosing spondylitis or in good health (not recorded which).

This clonotype was seen many times. Written as DNA, the CDR3 is TGTGCCAGCAGCCTCATGGGGAATGAGCAGTTCTTC. Residues: CASSLMGNEQFF. The chain uses TRBV12-3 or TRBV12-4 and TRBJ2-1; D remains ambiguous. V lost 6 bases, J lost 7 bases, and 10 bases lay in between. The CDR3 totals 12 residues.

V usage is TRBV5-1 and J usage is TRBJ2-5, with TRBD1 identical over 7 bases. Losses at the gene ends were 1 base for V and 3 bases for J; bases not matched to a gene: 3. The CDR3 has 14 amino acids. CDR1 is SGHRS, CDR2 YFSETQ, per germline. The CDR3 spells CASSLPGTEETQYF. CDR3 nucleotide sequence: TGCGCCAGCAGCTTGCCCGGGACAGAAGAGACCCAGTACTTC.

The sample holds a few counts of this clonotype. The V call is TRBV29-1, the J call TRBJ2-1, with D perhaps matching TRBD1 or TRBD2 (5 bases each). Looked up from germline, CDR1 is SQVTM and CDR2 is ANQGSEA. V was shortened by 6 bases and J by 5 bases, with 14 bases between the two germline ends. This CDR3 is built from 13 residues. The CDR3, as DNA: TGCAGCGTCCGGGACGAAAAAAACAATGAGCAGTTCTTC. The encoded protein is CSVRDEKNNEQFF.

The chain links TRBV20-1 to TRBJ2-7; 9 bases agree with TRBD1. Per the germline V gene, CDR1 is DFQATT and CDR2 is SNEGSKA (reference sequence). V lost 5 bases and J lost 4; bases outside the gene matches: 12. This CDR3 comprises 15 residues. The CDR3 sequence: CSASPGQGLKYEQYF. CDR3 DNA sequence: TGCAGTGCTTCTCCGGGACAGGGCCTTAAATACGAGCAGTACTTC.

CDR3 sequence (DNA): TGTGCCAGCGGTGGCCAGGGATGGACTGAAGCTTTCTTT. Translated, it gives CASGGQGWTEAFF. The chain combines TRBV27 with TRBJ1-1; the D gene is possibly TRBD1 (5 bases). V was shortened by 8 bases and J by 5 bases, with 15 bases between the two germline ends. Germline values: CDR1 MNHEY, CDR2 SMNVEV (reference sequence). The CDR3 totals 13 residues.

V gene TRBV12-3 or TRBV12-4 combines with J gene TRBJ2-1; D unresolved. V lost 4 bases, J lost 3 bases, and 1 base lay in between. The CDR3 length is 11 residues. CDR3 coding DNA: TGTGCCAGCAGTTACTACAATGAGCAGTTCTTC. Its protein is CASSYYNEQFF.

This sequence joins TRBV7-9 and TRBJ1-2, with D uncertain. Germline V CDR1 and CDR2: SEHNR, FQNEAQ (reference sequence). V was pared by 1 base and J by 2 bases, with 8 bases between. The CDR3 is made up of 14 amino acids. DNA for the CDR3: TGTGCCAGCAGCTTAGACGGGTCCAACTATGGCTACACCTTC. Translation: CASSLDGSNYGYTF.

This chain connects TRBV6-1 to TRBJ1-5; weak D call: TRBD1 (6 bases). The CDR3 is made up of 16 amino acids. Trimming stripped 7 bases from V and 5 bases from J, with 21 bases between. Germline V gene data show CDR1 as MNHNS and CDR2 as SASEGT. CDR3 in amino acids: CASNPDSLGVHQPQHF. CDR3 sequence (DNA): TGTGCCAGCAACCCGGACAGTCTGGGGGTCCATCAGCCCCAGCATTTT.

This clonotype was seen just once. This chain links TRBV6-1 with TRBJ2-5, with D unresolved. Germline-derived CDR1 and CDR2 are MNHNS and SASEGT. This CDR3 spans 13 amino acids. The V gene lost 5 bases and the J gene lost 1 base, with 8 bases spanning the gap. The CDR3 loop is CASSPYTQETQYF. Written as DNA, the CDR3 is TGTGCCAGCAGTCCCTACACCCAAGAGACCCAGTACTTC.

V and J are TRBV4-1 and TRBJ1-5, with a possible D match to TRBD1 (5 bases). V lost 5 bases, J lost 1 base, and 9 bases lay in between. Germline V gene sequence: CDR1 MGHRA, CDR2 YSYEKL. The CDR3 is made up of 14 amino acids. In DNA form, the CDR3 reads TGCGCCAGCAGCGACAGCCCAAGCAATCAGCCCCAGCATTTT. It is translated as CASSDSPSNQPQHF.

A few counts support this clonotype. The chain couples TRBV18 to TRBJ2-1, with D possibly being TRBD1 (5 bases). V was trimmed by 5 bases and J by 0 bases, leaving 14 bases between them. This CDR3 is built from 16 residues. Germline assignment: CDR1 KGHSH and CDR2 LQKENI. The chain's CDR3 is CASSSTAASSYNEQFF. The CDR3 bases are TGTGCCAGCTCATCGACAGCAGCTAGCTCCTACAATGAGCAGTTCTTC.

The chain is built from TRBV20-1 and TRBJ2-1, with 11 bases lining up with TRBD2. Germline assignment: CDR1 DFQATT and CDR2 SNEGSKA (reference sequence). V lost 7 bases, J lost 15 bases, and 11 bases stayed unmatched. The CDR3 totals 12 residues. CDR3: CSGLSVAGGRFF. The CDR3 region has the DNA TGCAGTGGGCTTTCAGTAGCGGGGGGGCGGTTCTTC.

Here the CDR3 DNA reads TGCAGCGTAGGGGGGGGTTCCAAAAACATTCAGTACTTC. This sequence encodes CSVGGGSKNIQYF. This chain uses TRBV29-1 with TRBJ2-4; possibly TRBD2 for D (7 bases). The germline gives CDR1 SQVTM, CDR2 ANQGSEA. V lost 6 bases, J lost 2 bases, and 11 bases lay in between. This CDR3 comprises 13 residues.

This chain uses TRBV12-3 or TRBV12-4 with TRBJ2-7; TRBD1 aligns across 10 bases. V lost 7 bases, J lost 4 bases, and 4 bases stayed unmatched. This CDR3 region has 13 residues. The CDR3 DNA is TGTGCCAGCACCTGGACAGGGGGATACGAGCAGTACTTC. Translated: CASTWTGGYEQYF.

This rearrangement joins TRBV9 to TRBJ1-1, with no clear D. Germline V gene data show CDR1 as SGDLS and CDR2 as YYNGEE. The V and J ends lost 3 bases and 3 bases respectively, with 12 bases between them. This CDR3 has 14 residues. This CDR3 is CASSATVGYTEAFF. The CDR3 DNA is TGTGCCAGCAGCGCAACTGTGGGGTACACTGAAGCTTTCTTT.

The genes are TRBV11-1 and TRBJ2-5; D is tentatively TRBD1 or TRBD2 (5 bases each). Germline CDR1 SGHAT, CDR2 FQDESV (reference sequence). Trimming left V 3 bases short and J 3 bases short, with 29 bases between. This CDR3 is built from 20 residues. CDR3 sequence (DNA): TGTGCCAGCAGCTTTCCCAGGGAAGGAGGCCCTGGAGGTTGGGAAGAGACCCAGTACTTC. Translated: CASSFPREGGPGGWEETQYF.

This clonotype has a count of ten or more. The chain recombines TRBV20-1 with TRBJ1-5; D remains unclear. CDR1 DFQATT and CDR2 SNEGSKA come from the germline V gene (reference sequence). The ends were cut back, 2 bases at V and 5 bases at J, with 10 bases in the middle. The CDR3 runs 13 residues. The CDR3 protein is CSARPADHQPQHF. CDR3 nucleotides: TGCAGTGCTAGACCGGCGGACCATCAGCCCCAGCATTTT.

V gene TRBV6-5 combines with J gene TRBJ2-3; D gene unclear. Germline V gives CDR1 MNHEY, CDR2 SVGAGI. There are 13 residues in the CDR3. V lost 2 bases to trimming and J lost 4 bases, with 7 bases between them. The CDR3 nucleotides read TGTGCCAGCAGTTACAGGCCTCCAGATACGCAGTATTTT. It codes for CASSYRPPDTQYF.

The chain links TRBV12-3 or TRBV12-4 to TRBJ2-3; the match to TRBD1 covers 7 bases. This CDR3 is 16 amino acids long. V trimming: 5 bases; J trimming: 0 bases; junction bases outside the gene matches: 8. The CDR3 DNA is TGTGCCAGCAGTCCATCGACAGGGCTAAGCACAGATACGCAGTATTTT. It specifies CASSPSTGLSTDTQYF.

J is TRBJ2-7 and V is TRBV29-1; perhaps TRBD2 as D (5 bases). V was shortened by 7 bases and J by 4 bases, with 20 bases between the two germline ends. Germline loops: CDR1 SQVTM, CDR2 ANQGSEA. CDR3 length equals 14 residues. CDR3 sequence reads: CSALWTGSGYEQYF. The CDR3 nucleotides read TGCAGCGCCCTTTGGACGGGGTCAGGATACGAGCAGTACTTC.